This T cell receptor (beta chain) was identified in a study of blood T cells in healthy people across ages. Broader study findings: Reliance upon unsorted PBMCs precluded definitive naive versus antigen-experienced comparison. Estimates of total diversity, which came from one million sequenced T cells, were considered to be underestimates. Roughly linear declines in TCR beta diversity per million T cells occurred with age.

Primers used in a second PCR of roughly 6 to 11 cycles were a sample-barcoded 5' primer and a J-beta primer mix. TCRdb re-analysed the 5' RACE reads in MiXCR, keeping a single row per CDR3 protein. This table has 1.5 million to 2 million distinct CDR3 sequences, about 28% appearing once. Sample donors were healthy Caucasian individuals that came from Russia, aged roughly 6 to 100. Trimming left V 1 base short and J 0 bases short, with 15 bases between. CDR1 DFQATT and CDR2 SNEGSKA come from the germline V gene (reference sequence). The CDR3 totals 16 residues. Points on this clonotype: Antigen: not known.

The clonotype originates from a woman aged 25 to 39 in good health. The J gene is TRBJ1-1, the V gene TRBV20-1; D unresolved. Sequencing was done on a sample of blood. CDR3 region: CSARVIVRHLNTEAFF. The CDR3 DNA follows: TGCAGTGCTAGAGTTATCGTGCGGCACTTGAACACTGAAGCTTTCTTT.